A selection of T cell receptor beta chains follows, all from one sample in a study of T-cell memory formation after mild COVID-19. TCRdb re-derived calls from the 5' RACE reads in MiXCR, one entry per CDR3 protein. The repertoire includes about 200,000 distinct CDR3 sequences, 9% to 10% of them detected once, and around 3.4% sits in the top ten. The sample taken for sequencing was PBMCs or a T cell subset sorted from them (not recorded which). These receptors were obtained from a man younger than 35 who had mild COVID-19 (a few samples of this study predate the infection). Cell type and time point are not known. The CDR3 runs from the conserved cysteine through the conserved F or W. The D gene is left open where the match is weak. Size tells how often a clone was seen (once, few, many) or the class of an expanded clone, and some rows leave it out.

J gene: TRBJ1-2
D gene: .
clone size: .
V gene: TRBV20-1
CDR3 protein: CSARSELVYGYTF
CDR3 DNA: TGCAGTGCTAGAAGTGAATTAGTCTATGGCTACACCTTC

J gene: TRBJ2-2
D gene: .
clone size: .
V gene: TRBV19
CDR3 protein: CASQTERTVAGELFF
CDR3 DNA: TGTGCCAGCCAGACAGAGCGTACGGTGGCCGGGGAGCTGTTTTTT

J gene: TRBJ1-1
D gene: .
clone size: .
V gene: TRBV29-1
CDR3 protein: CSVRDPADGEAFF
CDR3 DNA: TGCAGCGTGCGAGATCCCGCAGACGGTGAAGCTTTCTTT

J gene: TRBJ2-7
D gene: .
clone size: few
V gene: TRBV6-2/TRBV6-3
CDR3 protein: CASSYDQRYEQYF
CDR3 DNA: TGTGCCAGCAGTTACGACCAGCGGTACGAGCAGTACTTC

J gene: TRBJ2-3
D gene: TRBD1
clone size: .
V gene: TRBV19
CDR3 protein: CASSSGQGADTQYF
CDR3 DNA: TGTGCCAGTAGTTCGGGACAGGGGGCAGATACGCAGTATTTT

J gene: TRBJ2-1
D gene: .
clone size: many
V gene: TRBV4-1
CDR3 protein: CASSRLPTPGPGDEQFF
CDR3 DNA: TGCGCCAGCAGCCGCCTCCCAACCCCGGGACCTGGGGATGAGCAGTTCTTC

J gene: TRBJ2-7
D gene: .
clone size: few
V gene: TRBV6-6
CDR3 protein: CASSQRSASYEQYF
CDR3 DNA: TGTGCCAGCAGCCAGAGGTCAGCGTCCTACGAGCAGTACTTC

J gene: TRBJ2-3
D gene: .
clone size: .
V gene: TRBV12-5
CDR3 protein: CASGKRTDTQYF
CDR3 DNA: TGTGCTAGTGGTAAACGCACAGATACGCAGTATTTT

J gene: TRBJ1-2
D gene: .
clone size: .
V gene: TRBV4-2
CDR3 protein: CASSQDWSSRIDGYTF
CDR3 DNA: TGTGCCAGCAGCCAAGATTGGAGCAGCCGGATTGATGGCTACACCTTC

J gene: TRBJ2-5
D gene: TRBD2
clone size: few
V gene: TRBV3-1
CDR3 protein: CASSQGIAGVQETQYF
CDR3 DNA: TGTGCCAGCAGCCAAGGTATAGCGGGGGTACAAGAGACCCAGTACTTC

J gene: TRBJ2-3
D gene: TRBD1
clone size: many
V gene: TRBV5-1
CDR3 protein: CASSLQGQGTDTQYF
CDR3 DNA: TGCGCCAGCAGCTTGCAGGGACAGGGAACAGATACGCAGTATTTT

J gene: TRBJ1-1
D gene: .
clone size: .
V gene: TRBV28
CDR3 protein: CASSFGSMNTEAFF
CDR3 DNA: TGTGCCAGCAGTTTTGGCTCCATGAACACTGAAGCTTTCTTT

J gene: TRBJ1-1
D gene: .
clone size: few
V gene: TRBV18
CDR3 protein: CASSRSGGDYTEAFF
CDR3 DNA: TGTGCCAGCTCACGGAGTGGAGGCGATTACACTGAAGCTTTCTTT

J gene: TRBJ2-1
D gene: .
clone size: few
V gene: TRBV24-1
CDR3 protein: CATTLTGGAGDNEQFF
CDR3 DNA: TGTGCCACCACCCTGACAGGGGGAGCGGGGGACAATGAGCAGTTCTTC

J gene: TRBJ2-6
D gene: .
clone size: few
V gene: TRBV10-3
CDR3 protein: CAISAPGAGANVLTF
CDR3 DNA: TGTGCCATCAGTGCCCCCGGGGCTGGGGCCAACGTCCTGACTTTC

J gene: TRBJ2-5
D gene: .
clone size: .
V gene: TRBV4-1
CDR3 protein: CASSQAGRETQYF
CDR3 DNA: TGCGCCAGCAGCCAAGCCGGGCGAGAGACCCAGTACTTC

J gene: TRBJ2-2
D gene: TRBD1
clone size: .
V gene: TRBV11-2
CDR3 protein: CASSPGRTGLATGELFF
CDR3 DNA: TGTGCCAGCAGCCCGGGAAGGACAGGGTTAGCTACCGGGGAGCTGTTTTTT

J gene: TRBJ2-5
D gene: .
clone size: .
V gene: TRBV18
CDR3 protein: CASSPSLETQYF
CDR3 DNA: TGTGCCAGCTCACCAAGTTTGGAGACCCAGTACTTC

J gene: TRBJ2-6
D gene: .
clone size: many
V gene: TRBV7-2
CDR3 protein: CASSLQYSSGANVLTF
CDR3 DNA: TGTGCCAGCAGCTTACAATACAGCTCTGGGGCCAACGTCCTGACTTTC

J gene: TRBJ2-1
D gene: .
clone size: few
V gene: TRBV3-1
CDR3 protein: CASSQEGEQFF
CDR3 DNA: TGTGCCAGCAGCCAAGAAGGCGAGCAGTTCTTC